This T cell receptor beta chain is drawn from a study of brain T cells in children with intractable seizures. Overall study findings and caveats: Clones missing pre-surgery may reflect undersampling of that blood sample.

Clones were read by immunoSEQ multiplex PCR, and TCRdb kept only the in-frame ones, dropping some. The data hold 50,000 to 75,000 clones, with 95% to 96% observed a single time. Per the germline V gene, CDR1 is SGHRS and CDR2 is YFSETQ. Trimming removed 3 bases at V and 5 bases at J, with 8 bases between. The CDR3 is 13 residues long. Sequencing was limited to surgery cases with top T cell transcript signatures in brain tissue. Concerning this clone itself: Antigen unknown.

Material: peripheral blood, obtained at surgery. The chain recombines TRBV5-1 with TRBJ2-2; D is possibly TRBD2 (6 bases). This sequence was found in a boy less than two years old with focal cortical dysplasia and intractable seizures. The DNA of the CDR3 is TGCGCCAGCAGCTACGGGACTACCGGGGAGCTGTTTTTT. It specifies CASSYGTTGELFF.